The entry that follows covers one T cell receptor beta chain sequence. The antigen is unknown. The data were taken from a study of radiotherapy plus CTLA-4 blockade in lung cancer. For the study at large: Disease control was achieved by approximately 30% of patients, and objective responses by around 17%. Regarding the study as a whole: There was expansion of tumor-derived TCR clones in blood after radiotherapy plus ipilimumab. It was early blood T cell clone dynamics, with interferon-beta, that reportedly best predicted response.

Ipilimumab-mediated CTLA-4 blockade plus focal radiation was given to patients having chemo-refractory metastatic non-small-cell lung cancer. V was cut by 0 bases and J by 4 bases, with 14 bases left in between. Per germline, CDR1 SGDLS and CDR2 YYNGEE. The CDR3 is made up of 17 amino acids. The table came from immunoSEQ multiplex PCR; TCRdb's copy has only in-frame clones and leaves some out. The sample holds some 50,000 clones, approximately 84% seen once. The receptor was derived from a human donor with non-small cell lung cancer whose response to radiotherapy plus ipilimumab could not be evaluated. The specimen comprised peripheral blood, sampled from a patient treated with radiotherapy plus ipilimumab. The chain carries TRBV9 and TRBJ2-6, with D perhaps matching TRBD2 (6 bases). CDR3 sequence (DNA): TGTGCCAGCAGCGTAGCTACGGGAGCTCTCGGGGCCAACGTCCTGACTTTC. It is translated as CASSVATGALGANVLTF.